The 19 T cell receptor beta chains below all came from one sample that was sequenced in a study of OX40 agonist ivuxolimab in advanced cancers. The data were produced by immunoSEQ multiplex PCR, yet TCRdb's version contains in-frame clones alone and is incomplete. The table has about 48,000 clones, approximately 89% seen once. Sequenced material: CD4+ or CD8+ T cells sorted from blood, taken in a trial of the OX40 agonist ivuxolimab. These receptors came from an adult with an advanced solid tumor such as melanoma, head and neck, liver or kidney cancer.

CDR3: CASSITGGSYEQYF. DNA for the CDR3: TGTGCCAGCAGCATAACGGGGGGCTCCTACGAGCAGTACTTC. The chain is built from TRBV7-8 and TRBJ2-7; 7 bases agree with TRBD2. The germline V gene encodes CDR1 SGHVS and CDR2 FQNEAQ. Trimming took 5 bases from V and 0 from J; bases not matched to a gene: 4. The CDR3 covers 14 residues.

The chain carries TRBV28 and TRBJ1-3; maybe TRBD1 (5 bases). Germline values: CDR1 MDHEN, CDR2 SYDVKM. CDR3 length: 15 residues. V lost 5 bases, J lost 0 bases, and 11 bases lay in between. This CDR3 reads CASSPGTGSGNTIYF. Written as DNA, the CDR3 is TGTGCCAGCAGTCCAGGGACGGGCTCTGGAAACACCATATATTTT. Using reference TRBV28 and TRBJ1-3 for the parts outside the CDR3, the full variable domain is DVKVTQSSRYLVKRTGEKVFLECVQDMDHENMFWYRQDPGLGLRLIYFSYDVKMKEKGDIPEGYSVSREKKERFSLILESASTNQTSMYLCASSPGTGSGNTIYFGEGSWLTVV.

The chain has TRBV4-1 and TRBJ2-1, with D unresolved. CDR3 length: 15 residues. Trimming left V 4 bases short and J 6 bases short, with 16 bases between. In germline, CDR1 is MGHRA, CDR2 YSYEKL. The CDR3 reads CASSPYIGESNEQFF. Here the CDR3 DNA reads TGCGCCAGCAGCCCCTACATTGGCGAAAGCAATGAGCAGTTCTTC.

The CDR3 here is CASSGSRDRVHGYTF. CDR3 DNA: TGTGCCAGCAGCGGAAGCCGGGACAGGGTTCATGGCTACACCTTC. J is TRBJ1-2 and V is TRBV9; TRBD1 matches 9 bases. V was pared by 3 bases and J by 6 bases, with 9 bases of the junction left unmatched. This CDR3 region has 15 residues. Germline V gives CDR1 SGDLS, CDR2 YYNGEE. Together with reference TRBV9 and TRBJ1-2, the CDR3 gives the full variable domain: DSGVTQTPKHLITATGQRVTLRCSPRSGDLSVYWYQQSLDQGLQFLIQYYNGEERAKGNILERFSAQQFPDLHSELNLSSLELGDSALYFCASSGSRDRVHGYTFGSGTRLTVV.

The chain employs TRBV6-6 and TRBJ2-7, with a possible D match to TRBD1 (6 bases). The V end was cut by 0 bases, the J end by 0 bases, with 9 bases between. The germline V gene has CDR1 MNHNY and CDR2 SVGAGI (reference sequence). The CDR3 is 15 residues long. CDR3 sequence reads: CASSYSRGGSYEQYF. The CDR3 nucleotides read TGTGCCAGCAGTTACTCGAGAGGGGGCTCCTACGAGCAGTACTTC.

The rearrangement links TRBV27 to TRBJ2-7, with D possibly being TRBD1 or TRBD2 (5 bases each). V was pared by 5 bases and J by 7 bases, with 18 bases between. The CDR3 is made up of 14 amino acids. Germline CDR1 and CDR2: MNHEY and SMNVEV (reference sequence). In DNA form, the CDR3 reads TGTGCCAGCAGTACCGAAACGGGGCCGCGGGAGCAGTACTTC. This gives the protein CASSTETGPREQYF.

V is TRBV27 and J is TRBJ2-1; TRBD1 might be the D (6 bases). The V gene lost 3 bases and the J gene lost 7 bases, with 10 bases spanning the gap. The CDR3 runs to 13 residues. Germline V CDR1 and CDR2: MNHEY, SMNVEV (reference sequence). For the CDR3, the DNA is TGTGCCAGCAGTTTTGGGGGCGGAAATGAGCAGTTCTTC. This encodes CASSFGGGNEQFF.

The chain joins TRBV30 to TRBJ2-3, with 8 positions matching TRBD2. CDR1 is GTSNPN, CDR2 SVGIG, per germline (reference sequence). This CDR3 comprises 16 residues. V was pared by 2 bases and J by 5 bases, with 12 bases of the junction left unmatched. This CDR3 reads CAWSLVAGSLGDTQYF. CDR3 coding DNA: TGTGCCTGGAGTCTAGTAGCGGGATCACTTGGAGATACGCAGTATTTT.

J is TRBJ2-7 and V is TRBV19, with TRBD2 matching 9 bases. The CDR3 is 14 amino acids. From germline, CDR1 is LNHDA and CDR2 SQIVND (reference sequence). Trimming at V came to 7 bases and at J to 3 bases, leaving 7 bases not matched to a gene. The CDR3 DNA reads as TGTGCCAGTACCGCAGCGGGAGGAAGCTACGAGCAGTACTTC. It specifies CASTAAGGSYEQYF.

This chain uses TRBV28 with TRBJ2-7; no clear D. The CDR3 consists of 13 residues. V was clipped by 2 bases and J by 4 bases, with 9 bases between them. Germline V gives CDR1 MDHEN, CDR2 SYDVKM. CDR3 nucleotide sequence: TGTGCCAGCAGTTTAAGGCTTGGGTACGAGCAGTACTTC. It codes for CASSLRLGYEQYF.

V gene TRBV5-4 combines with J gene TRBJ2-3; 7 nucleotides agree with TRBD1. J lost 3 bases, V lost 3 bases, and 1 base had no gene match. Germline CDR1 reads SGHNT; CDR2 reads YYREEE (reference sequence). The CDR3 is 13 amino acids. Here the CDR3 DNA reads TGTGCCAGCAGCTGGACAGGAACAGATACGCAGTATTTT. Protein product: CASSWTGTDTQYF.

This clone has only a few counts. The chain is built from TRBV29-1 and TRBJ1-1, with 8 bases matching TRBD1. The CDR3 extends over 16 amino acids. The V segment lost 3 bases and the J segment 0 bases; nucleotides outside the gene matches: 9. CDR1 is SQVTM and CDR2 is ANQGSEA in the germline V gene. CDR3: CSVDDRQGPMNTEAFF. DNA of the CDR3: TGCAGCGTTGATGACCGACAGGGGCCGATGAACACTGAAGCTTTCTTT.

The chain combines TRBV9 with TRBJ1-1; the D is unclear. V shed 0 bases and J shed 6 bases, with 9 bases lying between them. This CDR3 contains 13 residues. CDR1 SGDLS and CDR2 YYNGEE come from the germline V gene. The chain's CDR3 is CASSVADYAEAFF. CDR3 nucleotide sequence: TGTGCCAGCAGCGTAGCGGACTATGCTGAAGCTTTCTTT.

The gene calls are TRBV9 and TRBJ2-2; 9 bases map to TRBD1. V lost 1 base, J lost 2 bases, and 15 bases stayed unmatched. The V gene's germline CDR1 is SGDLS and CDR2 YYNGEE. This CDR3 comprises 20 residues. The CDR3 is CASSVNPGNGDRANTGELFF. CDR3 bases: TGTGCCAGCAGCGTAAATCCCGGAAACGGGGACAGGGCTAACACCGGGGAGCTGTTTTTT. The full variable domain, rest sourced from reference TRBV9 and TRBJ2-2, is DSGVTQTPKHLITATGQRVTLRCSPRSGDLSVYWYQQSLDQGLQFLIQYYNGEERAKGNILERFSAQQFPDLHSELNLSSLELGDSALYFCASSVNPGNGDRANTGELFFGEGSRLTVL.

The CDR3 DNA reads TGTGCCAGCACCCTAGCGGGGGGGCCGGGGGAGACCCAGTACTTC. It translates to CASTLAGGPGETQYF. V and J are TRBV2 and TRBJ2-5; 12 bases map to TRBD2. J was trimmed by 5 bases and V by 7 bases; bases with no gene match: 8. The germline gives CDR1 SNHLY, CDR2 FYNNEI. CDR3 size: 15 residues. The variable domain in full, completed from reference TRBV2 and TRBJ2-5, reads EPEVTQTPSHQVTQMGQEVILRCVPISNHLYFYWYRQILGQKVEFLVSFYNNEISEKSEIFDDQFSVERPDGSNFTLKIRSTKLEDSAMYFCASTLAGGPGETQYFGPGTRLLVL.

The V gene is TRBV7-9, the J gene TRBJ1-1; TRBD1 matches at 9 bases. This CDR3 is 16 amino acids long. Germline CDR1 and CDR2: SEHNR and FQNEAQ (reference sequence). J was trimmed by 5 bases and V by 5 bases; bases with no gene match: 12. The CDR3: CASSRQGQGRRTEAFF. DNA of the CDR3: TGTGCCAGCAGCCGACAGGGACAGGGCAGGCGAACTGAAGCTTTCTTT.

The chain recombines TRBV10-3 with TRBJ1-4, with TRBD1 identical over 9 bases. V shed 0 bases and J 3 bases; nucleotides not matched to a gene: 2. Germline assignment: CDR1 ENHRY and CDR2 SYGVKD. CDR3 size: 16 residues. Here the CDR3 reads CAISESGTGPNEKLFF. The CDR3 DNA follows: TGTGCCATCAGTGAGTCTGGGACAGGGCCTAATGAAAAACTGTTTTTT.

V is TRBV27 and J is TRBJ2-5; 8 nucleotides match TRBD2. The CDR3 is made up of 15 amino acids. Germline V gene lookup returns CDR1 MNHEY and CDR2 SMNVEV (reference sequence). V was pared by 2 bases and J by 5 bases, with 7 bases of the junction left unmatched. The CDR3 region is CASSLISGGVETQYF. The CDR3 nucleotides are TGTGCCAGCAGTTTAATATCGGGAGGGGTTGAGACCCAGTACTTC.

The rearrangement uses TRBV9 and TRBJ2-5; no clear D. Germline V gene sequence: CDR1 SGDLS, CDR2 YYNGEE. This CDR3 is 15 amino acids long. Between the trimmed V and J ends, which lost 0 bases and 3 bases, there was a span of 12 bases. The CDR3, as DNA: TGTGCCAGCAGCGTAGTCACCCTACAGAAAGAGACCCAGTACTTC. It yields the protein CASSVVTLQKETQYF.